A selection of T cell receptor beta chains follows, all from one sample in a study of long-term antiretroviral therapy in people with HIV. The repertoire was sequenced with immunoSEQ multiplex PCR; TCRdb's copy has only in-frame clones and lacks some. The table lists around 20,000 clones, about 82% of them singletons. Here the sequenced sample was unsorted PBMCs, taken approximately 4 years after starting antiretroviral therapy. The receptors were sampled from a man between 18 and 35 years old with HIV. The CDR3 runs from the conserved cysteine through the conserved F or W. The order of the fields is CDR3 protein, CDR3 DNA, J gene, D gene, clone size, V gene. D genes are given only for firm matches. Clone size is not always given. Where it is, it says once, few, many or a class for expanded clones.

CDR3aa: CASSVSPGGWEETQYF
CDR3nt: TGCGCCAGCAGCGTCTCCCCAGGGGGCTGGGAAGAGACCCAGTACTTC
j_gene: TRBJ2-5
d_gene: TRBD1
abundance: once
v_gene: TRBV5-1

CDR3aa: CAWRGQGDTEAFF
CDR3nt: TGTGCCTGGAGAGGACAGGGGGACACTGAAGCTTTCTTT
j_gene: TRBJ1-1
d_gene: TRBD1
abundance: .
v_gene: TRBV30

CDR3aa: CASSPGQGNEQFF
CDR3nt: TGCGCCAGCAGCCCGGGACAGGGCAATGAGCAGTTCTTC
j_gene: TRBJ2-1
d_gene: TRBD1
abundance: .
v_gene: TRBV5-1

CDR3aa: CASRRDGAGANVLTF
CDR3nt: TGTGCCAGCAGGCGGGACGGAGCTGGGGCCAACGTCCTGACTTTC
j_gene: TRBJ2-6
d_gene: .
abundance: .
v_gene: TRBV2

CDR3aa: CASSPQGLVSGNTIYF
CDR3nt: TGTGCCAGCAGCCCACAGGGACTTGTCTCTGGAAACACCATATATTTT
j_gene: TRBJ1-3
d_gene: .
abundance: .
v_gene: TRBV9

CDR3aa: CASSPRQGGGLRETQYF
CDR3nt: TGTGCCAGCAGCCCAAGACAGGGAGGTGGCTTAAGGGAGACCCAGTACTTC
j_gene: TRBJ2-5
d_gene: .
abundance: .
v_gene: TRBV11-2

CDR3aa: CASSYVDRVSTEAFF
CDR3nt: TGTGCCAGCAGTTACGTGGACAGGGTGAGCACTGAAGCTTTCTTT
j_gene: TRBJ1-1
d_gene: TRBD1
abundance: .
v_gene: TRBV6-5

CDR3aa: CASSDSGTGGTEAFF
CDR3nt: TGTGCCAGCAGCGACTCCGGGACAGGGGGGACTGAAGCTTTCTTT
j_gene: TRBJ1-1
d_gene: TRBD1
abundance: .
v_gene: TRBV6-5

CDR3aa: CAISEVAGFNQPQHF
CDR3nt: TGTGCCATCAGTGAGGTCGCAGGGTTTAATCAGCCCCAGCATTTT
j_gene: TRBJ1-5
d_gene: .
abundance: .
v_gene: TRBV10-3

CDR3aa: CASRDRTGSNSPLHF
CDR3nt: TGTGCCAGCAGGGATCGGACAGGGTCCAATTCACCCCTCCACTTT
j_gene: TRBJ1-6
d_gene: TRBD1
abundance: few
v_gene: TRBV2

CDR3aa: CASSPGQGYEQYF
CDR3nt: TGTGCCAGCAGCCCAGGACAGGGCTACGAGCAGTACTTC
j_gene: TRBJ2-7
d_gene: TRBD1
abundance: .
v_gene: TRBV7-6

CDR3aa: CASSSIDRETEAFF
CDR3nt: TGTGCCAGCAGCTCCATAGACAGGGAAACTGAAGCTTTCTTT
j_gene: TRBJ1-1
d_gene: TRBD1
abundance: .
v_gene: TRBV5-4

CDR3aa: CATRTETYNEQFF
CDR3nt: TGCGCCACCAGGACTGAAACCTACAATGAGCAGTTCTTC
j_gene: TRBJ2-1
d_gene: .
abundance: once
v_gene: TRBV5-1

CDR3aa: CASSYSGQGYGNTIYF
CDR3nt: TGTGCCAGCAGTTACTCGGGACAGGGATATGGAAACACCATATATTTT
j_gene: TRBJ1-3
d_gene: TRBD1
abundance: .
v_gene: TRBV6-5

CDR3aa: CASSRYRDRSSYNEQFF
CDR3nt: TGTGCCAGCAGCAGATACCGGGACAGGAGCTCCTACAATGAGCAGTTCTTC
j_gene: TRBJ2-1
d_gene: TRBD1
abundance: .
v_gene: TRBV7-9

CDR3aa: CASSWTMENSPLHF
CDR3nt: TGTGCCAGCAGTTGGACAATGGAGAATTCACCCCTCCACTTT
j_gene: TRBJ1-6
d_gene: .
abundance: .
v_gene: TRBV28

CDR3aa: CSVVGDYGYTF
CDR3nt: TGCAGCGTTGTGGGAGACTATGGCTACACCTTC
j_gene: TRBJ1-2
d_gene: .
abundance: .
v_gene: TRBV29-1

CDR3aa: CASSVVGGEQYF
CDR3nt: TGTGCCAGCAGCGTAGTGGGAGGGGAGCAGTACTTC
j_gene: TRBJ2-7
d_gene: TRBD2
abundance: .
v_gene: TRBV9

CDR3aa: CASSDEQGAYIQYF
CDR3nt: TGTGCCAGCAGTGATGAGCAGGGGGCTTACATTCAGTACTTC
j_gene: TRBJ2-4
d_gene: TRBD1
abundance: .
v_gene: TRBV2

CDR3aa: CASSLSGRTARGTQPQHF
CDR3nt: TGTGCCAGCAGTTTATCGGGTAGGACAGCCCGAGGGACTCAGCCCCAGCATTTT
j_gene: TRBJ1-5
d_gene: .
abundance: .
v_gene: TRBV27

CDR3aa: CSVERSDNEQFF
CDR3nt: TGCAGCGTTGAACGGTCCGACAATGAGCAGTTCTTC
j_gene: TRBJ2-1
d_gene: .
abundance: once
v_gene: TRBV29-1

CDR3aa: CASSFRDRGRDEQFF
CDR3nt: TGTGCCAGCAGCTTCCGGGACAGGGGTAGGGATGAGCAGTTCTTC
j_gene: TRBJ2-1
d_gene: TRBD1
abundance: .
v_gene: TRBV7-9

CDR3aa: CASSPRTPKSTEQYF
CDR3nt: TGTGCCAGCAGTCCCCGGACACCGAAGTCTACCGAGCAGTACTTC
j_gene: TRBJ2-7
d_gene: .
abundance: .
v_gene: TRBV28

CDR3aa: CASSLAGTGVNTGELFF
CDR3nt: TGTGCCAGCAGCTTAGCGGGGACAGGGGTTAACACCGGGGAGCTGTTTTTT
j_gene: TRBJ2-2
d_gene: TRBD1
abundance: .
v_gene: TRBV7-9

CDR3aa: CASSPGTGESPLHF
CDR3nt: TGTGCCAGCAGCCCCGGGACAGGGGAATCACCCCTCCACTTT
j_gene: TRBJ1-6
d_gene: TRBD1
abundance: .
v_gene: TRBV7-8

CDR3aa: CASGLSPPFLENREEEQEAFF
CDR3nt: TGTGCTAGTGGTTTGTCCCCCCCCTTTTTGGAGAACAGAGAGGAGGAGCAAGAAGCTTTCTTT
j_gene: TRBJ1-1
d_gene: .
abundance: .
v_gene: TRBV12-5

CDR3aa: CANSRRGQRLGYTF
CDR3nt: TGTGCCAACTCTCGACGTGGGCAACGGCTTGGCTACACCTTC
j_gene: TRBJ1-2
d_gene: .
abundance: .
v_gene: TRBV28

CDR3aa: CASSEGGEVSPQHF
CDR3nt: TGTGCCAGCAGTGAAGGGGGAGAGGTGAGTCCCCAGCATTTT
j_gene: TRBJ1-5
d_gene: .
abundance: .
v_gene: TRBV6-1

CDR3aa: CASSLRVRDSYNEQFF
CDR3nt: TGTGCCAGCAGTTTAAGAGTGCGGGACAGCTACAATGAGCAGTTCTTC
j_gene: TRBJ2-1
d_gene: .
abundance: .
v_gene: TRBV28

CDR3aa: CSVPEGFTDTQYF
CDR3nt: TGCAGCGTTCCTGAGGGTTTTACAGATACGCAGTATTTT
j_gene: TRBJ2-3
d_gene: .
abundance: .
v_gene: TRBV29-1

CDR3aa: CSVEDSGNSGNTIYF
CDR3nt: TGCAGCGTTGAAGATTCAGGGAACTCTGGAAACACCATATATTTT
j_gene: TRBJ1-3
d_gene: .
abundance: .
v_gene: TRBV29-1

CDR3aa: CASSLNSGTEAFF
CDR3nt: TGTGCCAGCAGCTTAAACTCGGGCACTGAAGCTTTCTTT
j_gene: TRBJ1-1
d_gene: .
abundance: .
v_gene: TRBV7-3

CDR3aa: CASTNRLAGVNEQFF
CDR3nt: TGTGCCAGCACAAACCGACTAGCGGGGGTTAATGAGCAGTTCTTC
j_gene: TRBJ2-1
d_gene: TRBD2
abundance: .
v_gene: TRBV27

CDR3aa: CASRPPGPGGYTF
CDR3nt: TGTGCCAGCAGACCCCCGGGTCCCGGGGGCTACACCTTC
j_gene: TRBJ1-2
d_gene: .
abundance: few
v_gene: TRBV27

CDR3aa: CATSRDRSSGNTIYF
CDR3nt: TGTGCCACCAGCAGAGACCGTAGCTCTGGAAACACCATATATTTT
j_gene: TRBJ1-3
d_gene: .
abundance: .
v_gene: TRBV15

CDR3aa: CASSIEGRGAGGLRGPYNEQFF
CDR3nt: TGTGCCAGTAGTATAGAGGGGAGGGGAGCGGGGGGCCTACGAGGGCCCTACAATGAGCAGTTCTTC
j_gene: TRBJ2-1
d_gene: TRBD2
abundance: .
v_gene: TRBV19

CDR3aa: CASSSLSGTGINIQYF
CDR3nt: TGTGCCAGCAGCTCGTTGTCCGGGACAGGGATAAACATTCAGTACTTC
j_gene: TRBJ2-4
d_gene: TRBD1
abundance: .
v_gene: TRBV7-9

CDR3aa: CASRIPGYRTQYF
CDR3nt: TGTGCCAGCAGGATCCCGGGGTACCGGACCCAGTACTTC
j_gene: TRBJ2-5
d_gene: .
abundance: .
v_gene: TRBV28

CDR3aa: CASSLANSGGQETQYF
CDR3nt: TGCGCCAGCAGCTTGGCCAATAGCGGGGGGCAAGAGACCCAGTACTTC
j_gene: TRBJ2-5
d_gene: TRBD2
abundance: .
v_gene: TRBV5-1

CDR3aa: CASSARLVGELFF
CDR3nt: TGTGCCAGCAGCGCCAGACTAGTCGGGGAGCTGTTTTTT
j_gene: TRBJ2-2
d_gene: .
abundance: few
v_gene: TRBV13

CDR3aa: CASSFLGQGDSPLHF
CDR3nt: TGTGCCAGCAGCTTCTTGGGACAGGGAGATTCACCCCTCCACTTT
j_gene: TRBJ1-6
d_gene: TRBD1
abundance: .
v_gene: TRBV7-9

CDR3aa: CASSYSFGVMNTEAFF
CDR3nt: TGTGCCAGCAGTTACTCGTTTGGGGTTATGAACACTGAAGCTTTCTTT
j_gene: TRBJ1-1
d_gene: .
abundance: .
v_gene: TRBV6-5

CDR3aa: CASSTQGGETQYF
CDR3nt: TGTGCCAGCTCAACACAGGGGGGAGAGACCCAGTACTTC
j_gene: TRBJ2-5
d_gene: TRBD1
abundance: once
v_gene: TRBV18

CDR3aa: CASKTGAYNSPLHF
CDR3nt: TGTGCCAGCAAAACAGGCGCCTATAATTCACCCCTCCACTTT
j_gene: TRBJ1-6
d_gene: .
abundance: few
v_gene: TRBV28

CDR3aa: CASSSTGLALGQYF
CDR3nt: TGTGCCAGCAGTTCCACGGGACTAGCATTAGGGCAGTACTTC
j_gene: TRBJ2-7
d_gene: TRBD2
abundance: .
v_gene: TRBV27

CDR3aa: CASSDFGGSGANVLTF
CDR3nt: TGCGCCAGCAGTGACTTCGGGGGTTCTGGGGCCAACGTCCTGACTTTC
j_gene: TRBJ2-6
d_gene: .
abundance: .
v_gene: TRBV10-2

CDR3aa: CASSVGQGLAFF
CDR3nt: TGTGCCAGCAGTGTGGGCCAGGGTTTGGCTTTCTTT
j_gene: TRBJ1-1
d_gene: .
abundance: .
v_gene: TRBV6-1

CDR3aa: CASSPRGPTKSGELFF
CDR3nt: TGTGCCAGCAGCCCGCGGGGCCCAACGAAGTCCGGGGAGCTGTTTTTT
j_gene: TRBJ2-2
d_gene: .
abundance: once
v_gene: TRBV11-1

CDR3aa: CASSPTGGIADTQYF
CDR3nt: TGTGCCAGCAGTCCTACAGGGGGTATCGCAGATACGCAGTATTTT
j_gene: TRBJ2-3
d_gene: TRBD1
abundance: .
v_gene: TRBV6-5

CDR3aa: CASSLSSGNNQPQHF
CDR3nt: TGTGCCAGCAGTTTATCATCCGGGAACAATCAGCCCCAGCATTTT
j_gene: TRBJ1-5
d_gene: .
abundance: .
v_gene: TRBV27

CDR3aa: CASSPSYGQETQYF
CDR3nt: TGTGCTAGCAGCCCCAGTTACGGTCAAGAGACCCAGTACTTC
j_gene: TRBJ2-5
d_gene: .
abundance: .
v_gene: TRBV7-7

CDR3aa: CASSLGEGYTF
CDR3nt: TGTGCCAGCAGTTTAGGGGAGGGCTACACCTTC
j_gene: TRBJ1-2
d_gene: .
abundance: .
v_gene: TRBV28

CDR3aa: CASSLLGGSDSPLHF
CDR3nt: TGCGCCAGCAGCTTGTTAGGGGGCTCGGATTCACCCCTCCACTTT
j_gene: TRBJ1-6
d_gene: TRBD1
abundance: .
v_gene: TRBV5-1

CDR3aa: CASSLETGHNSPLHF
CDR3nt: TGTGCCAGCAGCTTAGAGACAGGGCATAATTCACCCCTCCACTTT
j_gene: TRBJ1-6
d_gene: TRBD1
abundance: few
v_gene: TRBV11-2

CDR3aa: CATQVETGVNTEAFF
CDR3nt: TGTGCCACGCAAGTAGAGACAGGGGTGAACACTGAAGCTTTCTTT
j_gene: TRBJ1-1
d_gene: TRBD1
abundance: .
v_gene: TRBV2

CDR3aa: CASSLASSDEQFF
CDR3nt: TGTGCCAGCAGCTTAGCCTCTAGCGATGAGCAGTTCTTC
j_gene: TRBJ2-1
d_gene: .
abundance: .
v_gene: TRBV11-3